These 5 T cell receptor beta chains share one sample of origin, sequenced in a study of cytomegalovirus exposure and HLA in healthy donors. PCR involved 60 Vbeta and 13 Jbeta primers. The protocol was immunoSEQ multiplex PCR, while the TCRdb copy is restricted to in-frame clones and leaves out a portion. The sample includes around 300,000 clones, around two thirds of them seen just once. Sequencing was done on a sample of PBMCs. These receptors came from a female donor in good health and CMV-seronegative.

The chain is built from TRBV5-1 and TRBJ2-2; the D is unclear. This CDR3 has 16 amino acids. V was pared by 1 base and J by 0 bases, with 10 bases between. Germline CDR1 is SGHRS and CDR2 is YFSETQ. The CDR3 DNA reads TGCGCCAGCAGCTTGCAGGCCCCCGCGAACACCGGGGAGCTGTTTTTT. Protein: CASSLQAPANTGELFF.

The chain recombines TRBV5-6 with TRBJ2-7, with 7 bases fitting TRBD1. V was pared by 4 bases and J by 6 bases, with 13 bases of the junction left unmatched. CDR1 is SGHDT and CDR2 is YYEEEE in the germline V gene. The CDR3 spans 15 residues. As DNA, the CDR3 is TGTGCCAGCAGCGCTACAGGGGTCTGGAAGAGCGAGCAGTACTTC. Protein: CASSATGVWKSEQYF. The full variable domain, with the rest looked up from reference TRBV5-6 and TRBJ2-7, is DAGVTQSPTHLIKTRGQQVTLRCSPKSGHDTVSWYQQALGQGPQFIFQYYEEEERQRGNFPDRFSGHQFPNYSSELNVNALLLGDSALYLCASSATGVWKSEQYFGPGTRLTVT.

V is TRBV7-2 and J is TRBJ2-7, with TRBD2 as a possible D gene (5 bases). The germline V gene encodes CDR1 SGHTA and CDR2 FQGNSA. Trimming removed 1 base from V and 5 bases from J, with 18 bases in between. This CDR3 has 16 amino acids. The CDR3 sequence is CASSLGTGRGWNEQYF. The CDR3 bases are TGTGCCAGCAGCTTAGGGACTGGGAGAGGGTGGAACGAGCAGTACTTC.

This clone was seen only once. The chain joins TRBV12-5 to TRBJ2-5, with 7 bases fitting TRBD1. CDR1 and CDR2 from the germline V gene are LGHNT and FRNRAP. V lost 5 bases, J lost 5 bases, and 14 bases stayed unmatched. The CDR3 covers 16 residues. CDR3 in amino acids: CASGENQGVAMETQYF. Here the CDR3 DNA reads TGTGCTAGTGGTGAAAACCAGGGGGTGGCGATGGAGACCCAGTACTTC.

The V call is TRBV19, the J call TRBJ1-5; D unclear. V was cut by 5 bases and J by 3 bases, with 17 bases left in between. Germline CDR1 reads LNHDA; CDR2 reads SQIVND (reference sequence). The CDR3 extends over 16 amino acids. The CDR3 protein is CASSPPESRYNQPQHF. The CDR3, as DNA: TGTGCCAGTAGTCCCCCAGAATCGCGGTACAATCAGCCCCAGCATTTT.